A few counts support the clone carrying this TCR beta chain. Its matching antigen is unknown. The entry originates in a study of post-analysis software for immune sequencing data. Overall study: Some patients lacked subtype; others had relapsing-remitting, secondary progressive or progressive-relapsing disease. Study conclusions and caveats: Batch-matched samples strongly co-clustered by F measure.

Prepared TCR beta cDNA libraries contained unique molecular identifiers. Each batch of about 1 to 11 million T cells produced 450,000 to 500,000 cDNA molecules. MiXCR, applied by TCRdb to the PCR reads, yields one record per CDR3 protein. Of about 460,000 distinct CDR3 sequences listed, around 40% are singletons. This TCR was sampled from a girl between 5 and 17 years old with multiple sclerosis. The material sequenced was blood.

CDR3: CSVVISTLFNEQFF. The CDR3 coding sequence is TGCAGCGTTGTGATATCTACGTTATTCAATGAGCAGTTCTTC. The chain has TRBV29-1 and TRBJ2-1; D not resolved. Germline values: CDR1 SQVTM, CDR2 ANQGSEA. The CDR3 runs to 14 residues. V was pared by 4 bases and J by 6 bases, with 16 bases between.